The 5 T cell receptor beta chains below come from one sample, sequenced in a study of cytomegalovirus exposure and HLA in healthy donors. Vbeta (60) and Jbeta (13) primers were used in the PCR. Sequencing used immunoSEQ multiplex PCR; TCRdb keeps in-frame clones, though not all of them. The table has around 54,000 clones, 82% seen once. Sequencing was done on a sample of PBMCs. These receptor sequences come from a woman between 18 and 29 years old in good health and CMV-seronegative.

V usage is TRBV25-1 and J usage is TRBJ1-5, with D tentatively TRBD1 (5 bases). The germline gives CDR1 MGHDK, CDR2 SYGVNS. The CDR3 is 14 amino acids. V was shortened by 2 bases and J by 4 bases, with 9 bases between the two germline ends. The CDR3 DNA is TGTGCCAGCAGTGAAGGGGGGTCGAATCAGCCCCAGCATTTT. Protein: CASSEGGSNQPQHF.

This chain connects TRBV6-1 to TRBJ2-7; TRBD1 agrees at 8 bases. CDR3 size: 16 residues. V lost 4 bases to trimming and J lost 1 base; unmatched junction nucleotides: 9. CDR1 and CDR2 (germline): MNHNS, SASEGT. This CDR3 reads CASSVTQDRDSYEQYF. Written as DNA, the CDR3 is TGTGCCAGCAGTGTGACCCAGGACAGGGATTCCTACGAGCAGTACTTC.

The chain employs TRBV28 and TRBJ1-4, with a tentative D call TRBD1 (6 bases). With 3 bases removed from V and 2 bases from J, the gap between germline ends came to 7 bases. This CDR3 spans 14 amino acids. Germline assignment: CDR1 MDHEN and CDR2 SYDVKM. The CDR3, as DNA: TGTGCCAGCAGTTTTCAGGGGACTAATGAAAAACTGTTTTTT. This gives the protein CASSFQGTNEKLFF. Drawing the rest from reference TRBV28 and TRBJ1-4, the complete variable domain is DVKVTQSSRYLVKRTGEKVFLECVQDMDHENMFWYRQDPGLGLRLIYFSYDVKMKEKGDIPEGYSVSREKKERFSLILESASTNQTSMYLCASSFQGTNEKLFFGSGTQLSVL.

This chain connects TRBV18 to TRBJ2-3; 12 positions agree with TRBD2. Trimming at V came to 3 bases and at J to 2 bases, leaving 9 bases not matched to a gene. The CDR3 loop spans 18 amino acids. CDR1 and CDR2 (germline): KGHSH, LQKENI. The CDR3 region has the DNA TGTGCCAGCTCACCGACCGGTGGACTAGCGGGGTACACAGATACGCAGTATTTT. This encodes CASSPTGGLAGYTDTQYF. The full variable domain, completed using reference TRBV18 and TRBJ2-3, is NAGVMQNPRHLVRRRGQEARLRCSPMKGHSHVYWYRQLPEEGLKFMVYLQKENIIDESGMPKERFSAEFPKEGPSILRIQQVVRGDSAAYFCASSPTGGLAGYTDTQYFGPGTRLTVL.

The V gene is TRBV11-3, the J gene TRBJ1-1; maybe TRBD1 (6 bases). The CDR3 has 13 amino acids. Looked up from germline, CDR1 is SGHNT and CDR2 is YENEEA. V was pared by 2 bases and J by 7 bases, with 11 bases between. The CDR3 sequence: CASSLNPGDEAFF. The CDR3 coding sequence is TGTGCCAGCAGCTTAAATCCAGGGGATGAAGCTTTCTTT.